One and the same sample provided the 18 T cell receptor beta chains below, sequenced in a study of Graves' ophthalmopathy and Graves' hyperthyroidism (dated by TCRdb to between 2018 and 2020). TCRdb records Illumina HiSeq 2000 as the sequencer. For repertoire sequencing, TCR beta CDR3 regions were amplified from RNA transcripts. The first round of RT-PCR was done with HTBI primers and the Qiagen OneStep RT-PCR kit, and was followed by a second round of multiplex PCR, then size selection and purification. In-frame beta chains were kept once TCRdb had trimmed the public reads at Q25 with fastp and called clones with MiXCR. Each entry merges the rows of one CDR3 protein and shows their most common DNA and genes. The table for this sample lists hundreds of thousands of distinct CDR3 sequences; around 50% of them were counted only once. About 45% of the sample is taken by the ten largest. The material sequenced was peripheral blood. These receptors all come from an adult man with Graves' ophthalmopathy.

V and J are TRBV7-9 and TRBJ2-7; 7 bases match TRBD1. J was trimmed by 1 base and V by 5 bases; bases with no gene match: 5. CDR1 is SEHNR, CDR2 FQNEAQ, per germline (reference sequence). The CDR3 is made up of 14 amino acids. The CDR3, as DNA: TGTGCCAGCAGCCACGGACAGGAGTCCTACGAGCAGTACTTC. This gives the protein CASSHGQESYEQYF. The entire variable domain, with the rest obtained from reference TRBV7-9 and TRBJ2-7, is as follows: DTGVSQNPRHKITKRGQNVTFRCDPISEHNRLYWYRQTLGQGPEFLTYFQNEAQLEKSRLLSDRFSAERPKGSFSTLEIQRTEQGDSAMYLCASSHGQESYEQYFGPGTRLTVT.

This clonotype was recorded many times. The V and J genes are TRBV7-8 and TRBJ1-1, with TRBD1 identical over 7 bases. CDR3 length: 15 amino acids. The germline V gene has CDR1 SGHVS and CDR2 FQNEAQ. V lost 5 bases to trimming and J lost 6 bases; unmatched junction nucleotides: 12. The CDR3 DNA is TGTGCCAGCAGCCTGAATGCAGGGGGGATAGCTGAAGCTTTCTTT. It is translated as CASSLNAGGIAEAFF.

This clonotype was seen a few times. The chain has TRBV9 and TRBJ2-5; 12 positions agree with TRBD2. Germline values: CDR1 SGDLS, CDR2 YYNGEE. V shed 0 bases, J shed 5 bases, and the junction held 2 bases outside the gene matches. The CDR3 length is 15 residues. The CDR3 DNA sequence: TGTGCCAGCAGCGTAGCTAGCGGGGGGGCGGAGACCCAGTACTTC. The encoded protein is CASSVASGGAETQYF.

The genes are TRBV7-2 and TRBJ1-4; tentative D call: TRBD1 (6 bases). V lost 6 bases, J lost 4 bases, and 21 bases lay in between. Per the germline V gene, CDR1 is SGHTA and CDR2 is FQGNSA. The CDR3 is made up of 17 amino acids. CDR3 in amino acids: CASSLNPTGTLNEKLFF. The CDR3 bases are TGTGCCAGCAGTTTAAACCCTACAGGGACCCTTAATGAAAAACTGTTTTTT.

This clonotype showed up just a few times. Germline is not matched at one junction end, which may reflect a read error. The chain employs TRBV25-1 and TRBJ2-7; a possible D gene is TRBD1 (5 bases). The CDR3 sequence is 10 residues long. CDR1 and CDR2 (germline): MGHDK, SYGVNS. Written as DNA, the CDR3 is TGTGCCAGCAGTAGACAGTCCCCTCGCTTC. Its translation: CASSRQSPRF.

To note about this clonotype: Because the CDR3 is missing its conserved closing phenylalanine or tryptophan, this is likely a read error. The DNA is left out, because the CDR3 cannot be placed on it with certainty; the CDR3 is given as TCRdb lists it. J is TRBJ2-6 and V is TRBV14; the listed D gene, TRBD1, was not tested against the DNA. The CDR3 sequence runs 18 residues, both termini included. Germline-derived CDR1 and CDR2 are SGHDN and FVKESK. CDR3 sequence: CASSPSTGKSSGANVLVL.

The sample holds a few counts of this clonotype. The chain is built from TRBV27 and TRBJ1-6; D is undetermined. The CDR3 spans 16 residues. V was pared by 2 bases and J by 5 bases, with 13 bases between. Germline loops: CDR1 MNHEY, CDR2 SMNVEV (reference sequence). CDR3 coding DNA: TGTGCCAGCAGTTTAGGGCCCTTTAGGAATAATTCACCCCTCCACTTT. This encodes CASSLGPFRNNSPLHF.

As to this clonotype: At one boundary the junction diverges from the germline segment, which might be a read error. The chain employs TRBV19 and TRBJ1-2; D might be TRBD1 (5 bases). The germline CDR1 and CDR2 sequences are LNHDA and SQIVND (reference sequence). This CDR3 spans 12 amino acids. Written as DNA, the CDR3 is TGTGCCAGTAGTATTTCAGGGAGGTTGCAGGACTTC. Amino acid sequence: CASSISGRLQDF.

This clonotype came up once. The CDR3: CASSPGGGSSYNEQFF. In DNA form, the CDR3 reads TGTGCCAGCAGCCCCGGGGGCGGGAGCTCCTACAATGAGCAGTTCTTC. The genes are TRBV12-3 or TRBV12-4 and TRBJ2-1, with D perhaps TRBD2 (7 bases). The CDR3 runs to 16 residues. Trimming stripped 6 bases from V and 0 bases from J, with 15 bases between.

This sequence joins TRBV3-1 and TRBJ2-2, with no clear D. Germline CDR1 and CDR2: LGHDT and YNNKEL (reference sequence). This CDR3 has 13 residues. With 1 base removed from V and 6 bases from J, the gap between germline ends came to 6 bases. The CDR3 nucleotides are TGTGCCAGCAGCCAAGCTATATCCGGGGAGCTGTTTTTT. It yields the protein CASSQAISGELFF.

This clonotype was seen more than once but under ten times. The junction departs from germline at one end; a sequencing error may be responsible. This chain connects TRBV7-8 to TRBJ1-4; D perhaps matches TRBD1 (5 bases). The CDR3 extends over 12 amino acids. The germline V gene has CDR1 SGHVS and CDR2 FQNEAQ. CDR3 region: CASSLRGQPLVF. The CDR3 DNA is TGTGCCAGCAGCCTCCGGGGCCAGCCGCTGGTTTTT.

This clonotype occurred a few times. The chain carries TRBV20-1 and TRBJ1-1, with D perhaps matching TRBD1 (5 bases). Trimming took 5 bases from V and 8 from J, leaving 21 bases between them. The length of the CDR3 is 14 residues. Germline values: CDR1 DFQATT, CDR2 SNEGSKA (reference sequence). The DNA for the CDR3 is TGCAGTGCTGCGGCAGGGTATTCTCGCGTCGAAGCTTTCTTT. Its translation: CSAAAGYSRVEAFF.

This clonotype has a single count. The CDR3 does not end in the conserved phenylalanine or tryptophan, so this is likely a read error. The J gene is TRBJ1-2, the V gene TRBV9; a possible D gene is TRBD1 (5 bases). The CDR3 loop spans 12 amino acids. The germline gives CDR1 SGDLS, CDR2 YYNGEE. Trimming removed 4 bases from V and 8 bases from J, with 12 bases in between. CDR3 region: CASSLKGQGYTL. Written as DNA, the CDR3 is TGTGCCAGCAGCTTGAAGGGGCAAGGCTACACCCTC.

This clonotype appeared a few times. The rearrangement links TRBV4-1 to TRBJ1-6; D uncertain. The CDR3 is made up of 15 amino acids. V was trimmed by 4 bases and J by 7 bases, leaving 14 bases between them. CDR1 and CDR2 from the germline V gene are MGHRA and YSYEKL. The CDR3 DNA is TGCGCCAGCAGCCCTGGATACAACATAAATTCACCCCTCCACTTT. It is translated as CASSPGYNINSPLHF.

This clonotype occurred a few times. V usage is TRBV9 and J usage is TRBJ2-5; 11 bases line up with TRBD1. CDR3 length: 14 amino acids. Trimming removed 7 bases from V and 5 bases from J; junction bases left unmatched: 7. Germline V gene data show CDR1 as SGDLS and CDR2 as YYNGEE. The CDR3 nucleotides are TGTGCCAGCGGGAGGACAGGGGGCGAGGAGACCCAGTACTTC. It specifies CASGRTGGEETQYF.

V gene TRBV4-1 combines with J gene TRBJ2-5; 11 positions agree with TRBD1. The CDR3 runs to 17 residues. The junction had 8 bases not matched to a gene; V was cut back by 1 base and J by 4 bases. CDR1 is MGHRA, CDR2 YSYEKL, per germline. The CDR3 DNA reads as TGCGCCAGCAGCCAAGTGCCGGGACAGGGGGTGGGAGAGACCCAGTACTTC. It specifies CASSQVPGQGVGETQYF.

The chain uses TRBV6-5 and TRBJ2-5, with TRBD1 identical over 8 bases. After removal of 5 bases from V and 4 bases from J, the junction contained 9 bases not matched to a gene. The V gene's germline CDR1 is MNHEY and CDR2 SVGAGI. This CDR3 comprises 15 residues. CDR3 DNA: TGTGCCAGCAGTCCCAGGGGGCAAGGAGGAGAGACCCAGTACTTC. Amino acids: CASSPRGQGGETQYF.

This clonotype has a handful of counts. At one of its ends the junction is not consistent with the germline gene, which may arise from a read error. The chain carries TRBV10-3 and TRBJ1-4; 10 bases map to TRBD1. The CDR3 is 16 amino acids. CDR1 ENHRY and CDR2 SYGVKD come from the germline V gene. CDR3 DNA sequence: TGTGCCAGCAGTTACCACCGGGACAGGGGTAATGAAAAACTGTTTTTT. Translated: CASSYHRDRGNEKLFF.